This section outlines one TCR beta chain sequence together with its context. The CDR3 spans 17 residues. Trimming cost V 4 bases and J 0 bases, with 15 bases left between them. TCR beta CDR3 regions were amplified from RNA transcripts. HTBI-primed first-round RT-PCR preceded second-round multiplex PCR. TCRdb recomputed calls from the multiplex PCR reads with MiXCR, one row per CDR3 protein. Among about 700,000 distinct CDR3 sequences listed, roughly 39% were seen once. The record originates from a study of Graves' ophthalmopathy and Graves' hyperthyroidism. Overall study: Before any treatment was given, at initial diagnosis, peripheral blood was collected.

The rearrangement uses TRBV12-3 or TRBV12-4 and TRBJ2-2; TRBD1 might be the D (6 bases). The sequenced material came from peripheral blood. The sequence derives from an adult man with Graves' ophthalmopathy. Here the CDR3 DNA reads TGTGCCAGCAGTTCCTTCCGACAGGAGGCGAACACCGGGGAGCTGTTTTTT. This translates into CASSSFRQEANTGELFF.